This TCR beta chain was recovered during a study of spatial heterogeneity in lung cancer. Broader study findings: Counts of expanded alpha and beta TCRs within tumors tracked the tumor nonsynonymous mutation count.

This clonotype was observed many times. The antigen remains undetermined. Germline CDR1 KGHDR, CDR2 SFDVKD. Trimming at V came to 4 bases and at J to 8 bases, leaving 6 bases not matched to a gene. This CDR3 is 14 amino acids long. The time point is: sample taken at primary tumor resection. A single record per CDR3 protein comes from TCRdb applying MiXCR to the 5' RACE reads. In the table there are about 100,000 distinct CDR3 sequences, around 4.8% of which are singletons. The TCR sequence derives from a male donor with early-stage non-small cell lung cancer. The chain couples TRBV24-1 to TRBJ2-1; 8 positions match TRBD1. The material was lung tumor tissue, obtained at surgery. The CDR3 protein is CATSDASGGYEQFF. Here the CDR3 DNA reads TGTGCCACCAGTGACGCTTCAGGGGGCTATGAGCAGTTCTTC.